This T cell receptor (beta chain) was sequenced for a study of human T cells and chemical hapten exposure. Study overall: Application of 0.01% DPC to the upper back was done by patch test, with a reading at 6 days. Slight volume differences across pooled libraries mainly accounted for varying per-sample TCR yields. Study outcomes and limitations: Significantly greater numbers of large CDR3 similarity clusters came from expanded TCRs than from controls.

In the case of this clonotype: Its matching antigen is unknown.

The sample's time point: pre-sensitization, week 0. The sample's treatment: therapeutic diphenylcyclopropenone sensitization with weekly scalp DPC. Unfractionated whole blood was the source from which total RNA was extracted. Library preparation tagged each individual cDNA molecule with a unique molecular identifier. Each CDR3 protein is one row after TCRdb ran MiXCR on the RACE reads. This table holds 35,000 to 40,000 distinct CDR3 sequences, approximately 12% found once. The J segment lost 1 base and the V segment lost 6 bases, leaving 7 bases of the junction unmatched. The germline CDR1 and CDR2 sequences are DFQATT and SNEGSKA (reference sequence). This CDR3 contains 14 residues.

The sequence derives from a middle-aged woman with alopecia areata. Some clones in this sample may be carry-over from other donors' samples. V gene TRBV20-1 combines with J gene TRBJ2-3, with 7 bases aligning to TRBD2. The sample was whole blood, taken in connection with sensitization to the hapten diphenylcyclopropenone (DPC). CDR3 residues: CSAPTSEGTDTQYF. CDR3 DNA: TGCAGTGCGCCTACTAGCGAAGGCACAGATACGCAGTATTTT.